Listed here are 15 T cell receptor beta chains from one sample, sequenced in a study of beta chain features in type 1 diabetes. Expressed TCRB transcripts got sequenced, as all isolated RNA was reverse transcribed. Clones were sequenced by immunoSEQ multiplex PCR, and TCRdb holds only the in-frame ones, with some missing. The profile shows 130,000 to 150,000 clones, under 60% of them singletons. Sequencing was carried out using Tregs from blood. All receptors come from a man aged 18 to 29 in good health.

This sequence joins TRBV5-1 and TRBJ1-2, with 11 bases aligning to TRBD1. The V and J ends lost 4 bases and 5 bases, in that order; junction bases with no gene match: 10. Germline lookup yields CDR1 SGHRS and CDR2 YFSETQ. The CDR3 loop spans 16 amino acids. The DNA for the CDR3 is TGCGCCAGCAGCGGGACAGGGGGAACGGTTAATTATGGCTACACCTTC. It translates to CASSGTGGTVNYGYTF.

CDR3 amino acids: CASSLGHSEQYF. CDR3 in DNA: TGTGCCAGCAGCTTAGGACACAGCGAGCAGTACTTC. The chain recombines TRBV7-2 with TRBJ2-7; D call uncertain. The CDR3 sequence is 12 residues long. The V end lost 1 base, the J end lost 6 bases, and 7 bases lay between the germline ends. From germline, CDR1 is SGHTA and CDR2 FQGNSA.

The genes are TRBV7-2 and TRBJ1-2; D may be TRBD1 (5 bases). This CDR3 has 13 amino acids. In germline, CDR1 is SGHTA, CDR2 FQGNSA. Trimming took off 5 bases at V and 8 bases at J, with 15 bases between the two ends. The CDR3 loop is CASSPGPYRGYTF. CDR3 nucleotides: TGTGCCAGCAGCCCTGGACCCTACAGGGGCTACACCTTC.

The rearrangement joins TRBV7-9 to TRBJ2-3; D is undetermined. V shed 5 bases and J shed 2 bases, with 11 bases lying between them. Germline CDR1 SEHNR, CDR2 FQNEAQ (reference sequence). The CDR3 sequence is 14 residues long. The CDR3 bases are TGTGCCAGCAGCCAAACCACTCCCACAGATACGCAGTATTTT. It yields the protein CASSQTTPTDTQYF.

The CDR3 sequence is CAGQNPANYGYTF. DNA of the CDR3: TGTGCCGGACAGAACCCAGCTAACTATGGCTACACCTTC. The chain links TRBV28 to TRBJ1-2; weak D call: TRBD1 (6 bases). Deletions cut 11 bases from V and 0 bases from J, with 13 bases between. This CDR3 is 13 amino acids long. Germline CDR1 is MDHEN and CDR2 is SYDVKM.

There are a few counts of this clone. V gene TRBV29-1 combines with J gene TRBJ2-2, with 8 nucleotides matching TRBD1. Germline CDR1 is SQVTM and CDR2 is ANQGSEA. Trimming took 4 bases from V and 5 from J; bases not matched to a gene: 6. This CDR3 contains 14 residues. As DNA, the CDR3 is TGCAGCGTTGGACAGGGGTGGGGAACCGGGGAGCTGTTTTTT. This translates into CSVGQGWGTGELFF.

The chain carries TRBV7-9 and TRBJ1-2; possibly TRBD1 for D (5 bases). CDR3 length: 12 residues. The V and J ends lost 1 base and 6 bases respectively, with 6 bases between them. In germline, CDR1 is SEHNR, CDR2 FQNEAQ (reference sequence). The CDR3 sequence is CASSLGQHGYTF. Here the CDR3 DNA reads TGTGCCAGCAGCTTAGGACAGCATGGCTACACCTTC.

This clone was observed a few times. The chain joins TRBV29-1 to TRBJ2-1; TRBD2 agrees at 11 bases. This CDR3 comprises 15 residues. Germline CDR1 reads SQVTM; CDR2 reads ANQGSEA. The V and J ends lost 4 bases and 4 bases, in that order; junction bases with no gene match: 6. The CDR3 bases are TGCAGCGTTGCCTTAGCGGGAGGGCCATACAATGAGCAGTTCTTC. It translates to CSVALAGGPYNEQFF.

This clone was recorded once. This chain joins TRBV4-1 and TRBJ2-5; tentatively, D is TRBD2 (6 bases). Germline values: CDR1 MGHRA, CDR2 YSYEKL. The CDR3 is made up of 14 amino acids. V was pared by 4 bases and J by 5 bases, with 14 bases between. The CDR3 bases are TGCGCCAGCAGCCTGACCGGGAGCCGGGAGACCCAGTACTTC. Translated: CASSLTGSRETQYF.

This clone has more than one count but fewer than ten. The chain is built from TRBV5-4 and TRBJ2-1; TRBD2 agrees at 8 bases. The V segment lost 4 bases and the J segment 7 bases; nucleotides outside the gene matches: 10. This CDR3 spans 15 amino acids. The germline V gene encodes CDR1 SGHNT and CDR2 YYREEE (reference sequence). In nucleotides, the CDR3 is TGTGCCAGCAGCACATATCGGGGGGGGGATAATGAGCAGTTCTTC. It codes for CASSTYRGGDNEQFF. The complete variable domain, with remaining parts taken from reference TRBV5-4 and TRBJ2-1, reads ETGVTQSPTHLIKTRGQQVTLRCSSQSGHNTVSWYQQALGQGPQFIFQYYREEENGRGNFPPRFSGLQFPNYSSELNVNALELDDSALYLCASSTYRGGDNEQFFGPGTRLTVL.

The J gene is TRBJ2-7, the V gene TRBV6-5; 7 bases align to TRBD1. The V segment lost 4 bases and the J segment 0 bases; nucleotides outside the gene matches: 6. The CDR3 sequence is 15 residues long. In germline, CDR1 is MNHEY, CDR2 SVGAGI. Written as DNA, the CDR3 is TGTGCCAGCAGTTCCCAGGGACAGAGCTCCTACGAGCAGTACTTC. It specifies CASSSQGQSSYEQYF.

The rearrangement uses TRBV7-2 and TRBJ2-1, with D tentatively TRBD2 (5 bases). Germline loops: CDR1 SGHTA, CDR2 FQGNSA. This CDR3 contains 14 residues. Trimming shortened V by 4 bases and J by 10 bases, and 17 bases separated the two germline ends. The CDR3 DNA sequence: TGTGCCAGCAGCTCCATAGCGAAGAATGGGGAGCAGTTCTTC. Its protein product is CASSSIAKNGEQFF.

This rearrangement joins TRBV2 to TRBJ1-1; tentatively, D is TRBD1 (6 bases). Germline V gene data show CDR1 as SNHLY and CDR2 as FYNNEI. The V gene lost 6 bases and the J gene lost 5 bases, with 10 bases spanning the gap. CDR3 length: 12 residues. DNA of the CDR3: TGTGCCAGCAGGCAACAGGGTACTGAAGCTTTCTTT. Translation: CASRQQGTEAFF.

The chain carries TRBV19 and TRBJ2-3; D might be TRBD2 (6 bases). The CDR3 loop spans 16 amino acids. Germline V CDR1 and CDR2: LNHDA, SQIVND (reference sequence). The germline V and J ends were trimmed by 3 bases and 0 bases, with 13 bases remaining between them. CDR3: CASSIRLATSTDTQYF. The DNA of the CDR3 is TGTGCCAGTAGTATTCGGCTAGCGACTAGCACAGATACGCAGTATTTT.

The CDR3 region has the DNA TGTGCCAGCAGCCTCATGGGTCAGGGGGGCGATCAGCCCCAGCATTTT. This sequence encodes CASSLMGQGGDQPQHF. The chain joins TRBV5-4 to TRBJ1-5; TRBD1 aligns across 7 bases. The CDR3 extends over 16 amino acids. The junction had 12 bases not matched to a gene; V was cut back by 4 bases and J by 5 bases. Germline loops: CDR1 SGHNT, CDR2 YYREEE (reference sequence).